These 14 T cell receptor beta chains share one sample of origin, sequenced in a study of T cell responses to AZD1222 COVID-19 vaccine. The repertoire was sequenced with immunoSEQ multiplex PCR; TCRdb's copy has only in-frame clones and lacks some. The repertoire holds over 100,000 clones, around 87% seen once, with roughly 4.5% in the top ten. The specimen comprised peripheral blood, sampled 28 days after the second AZD1222 dose. Source of these receptors: an adult who received the AZD1222 COVID-19 vaccine.

J is TRBJ1-1 and V is TRBV18; D remains unclear. Per the germline V gene, CDR1 is KGHSH and CDR2 is LQKENI. The CDR3 has 13 amino acids. V gave up 6 bases and J gave up 1 base, with 9 bases separating them. The chain's CDR3 is CASSDESNTEAFF. The CDR3 nucleotides read TGTGCCAGCTCGGATGAATCGAACACTGAAGCTTTCTTT.

For this clone: Mismatch with germline at one junction end may stem from a read error. The V gene is TRBV6-2 or TRBV6-3, the J gene TRBJ2-5, with a weak D call TRBD2 (6 bases). This CDR3 has 12 residues. CDR1 is MNHEY and CDR2 is SVGEGT in the germline V gene. The CDR3 spells CASSHRAAGLNF. In DNA, the CDR3 is TGTGCCAGCAGTCACCGAGCAGCGGGCCTTAACTTC.

The chain recombines TRBV5-8 with TRBJ2-3; D tentatively reads TRBD1 or TRBD2 (6 bases each). V was clipped by 4 bases and J by 6 bases, with 18 bases between them. The CDR3 runs 15 residues. Germline assignment: CDR1 SGHTS and CDR2 YDEGEE. Written as DNA, the CDR3 is TGTGCCAGCAGCCACGGGGGCGCCTCCAGGGATACGCAGTATTTT. It specifies CASSHGGASRDTQYF. The full variable domain, with the rest looked up from reference TRBV5-8 and TRBJ2-3, is EAGVTQSPTHLIKTRGQQATLRCSPISGHTSVYWYQQALGLGLQFLLWYDEGEERNRGNFPPRFSGRQFPNYSSELNVNALELEDSALYLCASSHGGASRDTQYFGPGTRLTVL.

This chain joins TRBV5-6 and TRBJ2-7, with unresolved D. V lost 3 bases to trimming and J lost 1 base, with 11 bases between them. The CDR3 extends over 14 amino acids. Germline CDR1 is SGHDT and CDR2 is YYEEEE. The CDR3 reads CASSSTTGSYEQYF. The CDR3 region has the DNA TGTGCCAGCAGCTCCACCACCGGGTCCTACGAGCAGTACTTC.

The chain couples TRBV28 to TRBJ1-1; 9 bases line up with TRBD1. Trimming at V came to 6 bases and at J to 6 bases, leaving 8 bases not matched to a gene. CDR1 is MDHEN and CDR2 is SYDVKM in the germline V gene. CDR3 length: 14 residues. The CDR3 region is CASSYRTGVSEAFF. CDR3 coding DNA: TGTGCCAGCAGCTACCGGACAGGGGTCTCTGAAGCTTTCTTT.

The chain joins TRBV9 to TRBJ2-2, with D hard to call. V was clipped by 4 bases and J by 2 bases, with 15 bases between them. Germline V lookup: CDR1 SGDLS, CDR2 YYNGEE. This CDR3 spans 16 amino acids. The CDR3 nucleotides read TGTGCCAGCAGCCCGAGATCTGGGCTTAACACCGGGGAGCTGTTTTTT. It yields the protein CASSPRSGLNTGELFF.

The chain carries TRBV19 and TRBJ2-3, with 7 bases fitting TRBD1. Germline V CDR1 and CDR2: LNHDA, SQIVND (reference sequence). The CDR3 length is 15 residues. V gave up 8 bases and J gave up 1 base; unmatched junction bases: 9. The CDR3 is CASAQGLTRTDTQYF. The CDR3 DNA reads as TGTGCCAGTGCACAGGGGCTTACCCGCACAGATACGCAGTATTTT. The entire variable domain, with the rest obtained from reference TRBV19 and TRBJ2-3, is as follows: DGGITQSPKYLFRKEGQNVTLSCEQNLNHDAMYWYRQDPGQGLRLIYYSQIVNDFQKGDIAEGYSVSREKKESFPLTVTSAQKNPTAFYLCASAQGLTRTDTQYFGPGTRLTVL.

This chain joins TRBV5-4 and TRBJ2-3; 10 bases are shared with TRBD2. Looked up from germline, CDR1 is SGHNT and CDR2 is YYREEE (reference sequence). This CDR3 region has 16 residues. Trimming removed 0 bases from V and 4 bases from J; junction bases left unmatched: 5. CDR3 nucleotide sequence: TGTGCCAGCAGCTTGGGGGTAGCGGGAGGATCAGATACGCAGTATTTT. It codes for CASSLGVAGGSDTQYF. Together with reference TRBV5-4 and TRBJ2-3, the CDR3 gives the full variable domain: ETGVTQSPTHLIKTRGQQVTLRCSSQSGHNTVSWYQQALGQGPQFIFQYYREEENGRGNFPPRFSGLQFPNYSSELNVNALELDDSALYLCASSLGVAGGSDTQYFGPGTRLTVL.

This chain uses TRBV27 with TRBJ1-2; D is unclear. Germline assignment: CDR1 MNHEY and CDR2 SMNVEV (reference sequence). The V gene lost 4 bases and the J gene lost 5 bases, with 8 bases spanning the gap. The CDR3 is 12 residues long. In nucleotides, the CDR3 is TGTGCCAGCAGTTCTACGGGGTATGGCTACACCTTC. Its protein is CASSSTGYGYTF.

This clone has just a few counts. The rearrangement joins TRBV30 to TRBJ1-1, with 7 bases identical to TRBD1. Per germline, CDR1 GTSNPN and CDR2 SVGIG (reference sequence). This CDR3 is 18 amino acids long. After removal of 5 bases from V and 1 base from J, the junction contained 19 bases not matched to a gene. The CDR3 coding sequence is TGTGCCTGGCGGCGGGAGGGGGCGCGTTACAGTCCGAACACTGAAGCTTTCTTT. This codes for CAWRREGARYSPNTEAFF.

This rearrangement joins TRBV7-2 to TRBJ2-3; D ambiguous. Germline-derived CDR1 and CDR2 are SGHTA and FQGNSA. With 1 base removed from V and 4 bases from J, the gap between germline ends came to 15 bases. This CDR3 region has 16 residues. CDR3 DNA: TGTGCCAGCAGCTTAGGCTTTATCGGAGTAGCAGATACGCAGTATTTT. Protein: CASSLGFIGVADTQYF.

The genes are TRBV7-9 and TRBJ1-3, with TRBD1 identical over 8 bases. Unmatched junction bases numbered 4, after V lost 3 bases and J lost 0 bases. The CDR3 runs to 16 residues. From germline, CDR1 is SEHNR and CDR2 FQNEAQ (reference sequence). CDR3 amino acids: CASSFGQGRSGNTIYF. The CDR3 nucleotides read TGTGCCAGCAGCTTCGGACAGGGTCGCTCTGGAAACACCATATATTTT.

This clone has just a few counts. This sequence joins TRBV4-3 and TRBJ2-2; no clear D. V lost 4 bases and J lost 4, with 16 bases in between. The CDR3 loop spans 16 amino acids. Germline-derived CDR1 and CDR2 are LGHNA and YSLEER. In DNA, the CDR3 is TGCGCCAGCAGCCTCAAACACGTATGGGGCACCGGGGAGCTGTTTTTT. Encoded protein: CASSLKHVWGTGELFF.

This chain connects TRBV30 to TRBJ1-2, with TRBD1 as a possible D gene (6 bases). The ends were cut back, 1 base at V and 10 bases at J, with 13 bases in the middle. CDR3 length equals 12 residues. The germline gives CDR1 GTSNPN, CDR2 SVGIG (reference sequence). CDR3 coding DNA: TGTGCCTGGAGTGCGCAGACAGGTCCCTACACCTTC. Protein sequence: CAWSAQTGPYTF.